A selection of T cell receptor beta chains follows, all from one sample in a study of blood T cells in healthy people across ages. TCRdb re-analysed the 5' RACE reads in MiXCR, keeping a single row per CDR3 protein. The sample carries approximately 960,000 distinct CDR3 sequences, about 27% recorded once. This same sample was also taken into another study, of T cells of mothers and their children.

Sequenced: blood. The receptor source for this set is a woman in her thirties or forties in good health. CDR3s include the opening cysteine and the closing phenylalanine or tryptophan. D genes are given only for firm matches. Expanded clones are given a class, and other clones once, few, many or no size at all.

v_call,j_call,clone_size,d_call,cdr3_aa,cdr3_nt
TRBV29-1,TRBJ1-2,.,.,CSVAETAIAGYTF,TGCAGCGTAGCGGAGACCGCGATAGCGGGCTACACCTTC
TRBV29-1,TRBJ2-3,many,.,CSVARWRSSTDTQYF,TGCAGCGTAGCTAGGTGGCGTTCTAGCACAGATACGCAGTATTTT
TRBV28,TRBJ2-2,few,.,CASSFSSLAGELFF,TGTGCCAGCAGTTTTAGCAGTCTGGCCGGGGAGCTGTTTTTT
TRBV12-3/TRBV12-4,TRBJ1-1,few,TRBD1,CASRHDRGNTEAFF,TGTGCCAGCAGGCACGACAGGGGAAACACTGAAGCTTTCTTT
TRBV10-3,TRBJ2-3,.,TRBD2,CAIPTGGGGRGDTQYF,TGTGCCATCCCGACGGGGGGCGGGGGGCGGGGAGATACGCAGTATTTT
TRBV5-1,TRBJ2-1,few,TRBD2,CASSTARGGASNPHSYNEQFF,TGCGCCAGCAGCACTGCTCGGGGGGGGGCCTCTAACCCCCACTCCTACAATGAGCAGTTCTTC
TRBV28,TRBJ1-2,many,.,CASSLRWGANYGYTF,TGTGCCAGCAGTTTAAGGTGGGGAGCTAACTATGGCTACACCTTC
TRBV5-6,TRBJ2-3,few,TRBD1,CASSSIGTGRTDTQYF,TGTGCCAGCAGCTCCATCGGGACAGGGAGGACAGATACGCAGTATTTT
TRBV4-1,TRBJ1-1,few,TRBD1,CASSQTGERNTEAFF,TGCGCCAGCAGCCAAACAGGGGAGCGGAACACTGAAGCTTTCTTT
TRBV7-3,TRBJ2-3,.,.,CASSLQPGADTQYF,TGTGCCAGCAGCCTCCAACCGGGGGCAGATACGCAGTATTTT
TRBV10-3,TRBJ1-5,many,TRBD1,CAIWDRVGQPQHF,TGTGCCATCTGGGACAGGGTGGGTCAGCCCCAGCATTTT
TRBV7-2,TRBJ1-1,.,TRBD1,CASSGSGGVGTEAFF,TGTGCCAGCAGCGGTTCAGGGGGCGTCGGCACTGAAGCTTTCTTT
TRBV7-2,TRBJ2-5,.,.,CASSRTLGRAKETQYF,TGTGCCAGCAGCCGAACTCTAGGCAGGGCCAAAGAGACCCAGTACTTC
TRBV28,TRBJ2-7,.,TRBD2,CASRSSGGRYEQYF,TGTGCCAGCAGGTCTAGCGGGGGCCGCTACGAGCAGTACTTC
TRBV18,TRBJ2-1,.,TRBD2,CASSPPVRAGGREQFF,TGTGCCAGCTCACCACCGGTACGGGCGGGGGGCCGGGAGCAGTTCTTC
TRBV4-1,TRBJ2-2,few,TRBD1,CASSQAQGAGELFF,TGCGCCAGCAGCCAAGCACAGGGGGCTGGGGAGCTGTTTTTT
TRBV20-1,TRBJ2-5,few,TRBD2,CSASNLAGRRETQYF,TGCAGTGCTAGTAATCTAGCGGGGAGGAGGGAGACCCAGTACTTC
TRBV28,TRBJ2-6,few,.,CASRRTGRYGGSGANVLTF,TGTGCCAGCAGACGAACGGGGCGTTATGGGGGCTCTGGGGCCAACGTCCTGACTTTC
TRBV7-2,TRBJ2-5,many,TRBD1,CASSSDRGARETQYF,TGTGCCAGCAGCTCGGACAGGGGGGCACGAGAGACCCAGTACTTC